This TCR beta chain was identified during a study of T cells in Graves' hyperthyroidism and ophthalmopathy. Study-wide results and caveats: Blood also held most thyroid clonotypes expanded beyond 0.001.

With a duration under 2 months, the hyperthyroidism was newly diagnosed in patients aged 18 to 65. Exclusion followed for patients with uncontrolled infection, other autoimmune disease, pregnancy or lactation. Germline V lookup: CDR1 DFQATT, CDR2 SNEGSKA (reference sequence). The CDR3 sequence is 13 residues long. V gave up 1 base and J gave up 6 bases, with 12 bases separating them. A remark on this clonotype: No antigen is known for it.

TCR beta CDR3 regions were amplified from RNA. The TCR CDR3 first-round RT-PCR relied on the HTBI primer set. TCRdb reanalysed the multiplex PCR reads using MiXCR and keeps one entry per CDR3 protein. This repertoire shows under 350,000 distinct CDR3 sequences, over 15% found once; its top ten account for 49%. The receptor was derived from a woman aged 50 to 65 with Graves' hyperthyroidism. J is TRBJ1-2 and V is TRBV20-1; D is possibly TRBD1 (5 bases). The source material was blood. In DNA form, the CDR3 reads TGCAGTGCTAGAGCAGGGACTGATCATGGCTACACCTTC. Protein sequence: CSARAGTDHGYTF.